A selection of T cell receptor beta chains follows, all from one sample in a study of graft-versus-host responses after intestinal transplantation. Assay used: immunoSEQ multiplex PCR; TCRdb lists only in-frame clones, some missing. The profile shows about 7,400 clones, approximately 64% of them singletons. Material: ileum tissue, obtained around 460 days after transplant. These receptors all come from a human patient who received an intestinal transplant, so some T cells may come from the graft donor. The CDR3 runs from the conserved cysteine through the conserved F or W. D genes are given only for firm matches. A clone size is listed for some rows: how often the clone was seen (once, few, many), or a class if it is expanded.

D gene: NA; V gene: TRBV2; J gene: TRBJ2-7; clone size: NA; CDR3 protein: CASNRVGSYEQYF; CDR3 DNA: TGTGCCAGCAACCGAGTGGGGTCCTACGAGCAGTACTTC
D gene: NA; V gene: TRBV5-8; J gene: TRBJ2-1; clone size: NA; CDR3 protein: CASSQGEAYNEQFF; CDR3 DNA: TGTGCCAGCTCCCAGGGGGAGGCCTACAATGAGCAGTTCTTC
D gene: TRBD1; V gene: TRBV7-2; J gene: TRBJ2-5; clone size: few; CDR3 protein: CASSLTRGLETQYF; CDR3 DNA: TGTGCCAGCAGCTTGACCAGGGGGCTGGAGACCCAGTACTTC
D gene: NA; V gene: TRBV7-7; J gene: TRBJ1-6; clone size: NA; CDR3 protein: CASSLDTAQNSPLHF; CDR3 DNA: TGTGCTAGCAGCTTAGATACAGCACAGAATTCACCCCTCCACTTT
D gene: TRBD1; V gene: TRBV7-3; J gene: TRBJ2-1; clone size: NA; CDR3 protein: CASSPTGGSYNEQFF; CDR3 DNA: TGTGCCAGCAGCCCTACAGGGGGCTCCTACAATGAGCAGTTCTTC
D gene: NA; V gene: TRBV30; J gene: TRBJ1-4; clone size: medium-sized; CDR3 protein: CAWSGDIECENEKLFF; CDR3 DNA: TGTGCCTGGAGCGGGGACATTGAATGCGAGAATGAAAAACTGTTTTTT
D gene: NA; V gene: TRBV5-5; J gene: TRBJ2-3; clone size: once; CDR3 protein: CASSLGPPTDTQYF; CDR3 DNA: TGTGCCAGCAGCTTGGGCCCGCCCACAGATACGCAGTATTTT
D gene: NA; V gene: TRBV6-1; J gene: TRBJ1-1; clone size: NA; CDR3 protein: CASRDYTEAFF; CDR3 DNA: TGTGCCAGCAGAGATTACACTGAAGCTTTCTTT
D gene: NA; V gene: TRBV7-2; J gene: TRBJ2-1; clone size: NA; CDR3 protein: CASSHFNEQFF; CDR3 DNA: TGTGCCAGCAGCCACTTCAATGAGCAGTTCTTC
D gene: TRBD2; V gene: TRBV19; J gene: TRBJ2-2; clone size: NA; CDR3 protein: CASRAERGSGELFF; CDR3 DNA: TGTGCCAGTAGGGCCGAGCGGGGGTCCGGGGAGCTGTTTTTT
D gene: TRBD2; V gene: TRBV9; J gene: TRBJ2-5; clone size: NA; CDR3 protein: CASSELAGNLQETQYF; CDR3 DNA: TGTGCCAGCAGCGAACTAGCGGGGAACCTCCAAGAGACCCAGTACTTC
D gene: NA; V gene: TRBV6-6; J gene: TRBJ2-1; clone size: NA; CDR3 protein: CASSLLVTTYNEQFF; CDR3 DNA: TGTGCCAGCAGTCTACTAGTAACTACCTACAATGAGCAGTTCTTC
D gene: NA; V gene: TRBV27; J gene: TRBJ1-6; clone size: NA; CDR3 protein: CASSLRAENSPLHF; CDR3 DNA: TGTGCCAGCAGTTTGAGGGCAGAGAATTCACCCCTCCACTTT
D gene: TRBD1; V gene: TRBV11-2; J gene: TRBJ2-4; clone size: few; CDR3 protein: CASSTTDRLAKNIQYF; CDR3 DNA: TGTGCCAGCAGCACGACGGACAGGTTGGCCAAAAACATTCAGTACTTC
D gene: NA; V gene: TRBV7-6; J gene: TRBJ1-5; clone size: NA; CDR3 protein: CASSLVGTLTILASNQPQHF; CDR3 DNA: TGTGCCAGCAGCTTAGTAGGGACACTTACCATTCTCGCTAGCAATCAGCCCCAGCATTTT
D gene: NA; V gene: TRBV18; J gene: TRBJ2-5; clone size: few; CDR3 protein: CASSPRQETQYF; CDR3 DNA: TGTGCCAGCTCACCACGTCAGGAGACCCAGTACTTC
D gene: NA; V gene: TRBV7-2; J gene: TRBJ2-3; clone size: NA; CDR3 protein: CASSVGVGADTQYF; CDR3 DNA: TGTGCCAGCAGCGTAGGGGTCGGGGCAGATACGCAGTATTTT
D gene: NA; V gene: TRBV7-9; J gene: TRBJ1-4; clone size: NA; CDR3 protein: CASSWGADEKLFF; CDR3 DNA: TGTGCCAGCAGCTGGGGGGCGGATGAAAAACTGTTTTTT
D gene: TRBD2; V gene: TRBV27; J gene: TRBJ2-3; clone size: NA; CDR3 protein: CASSLSMRWEGLTDTQYF; CDR3 DNA: TGTGCCAGCAGTTTATCTATGCGATGGGAGGGACTCACAGATACGCAGTATTTT